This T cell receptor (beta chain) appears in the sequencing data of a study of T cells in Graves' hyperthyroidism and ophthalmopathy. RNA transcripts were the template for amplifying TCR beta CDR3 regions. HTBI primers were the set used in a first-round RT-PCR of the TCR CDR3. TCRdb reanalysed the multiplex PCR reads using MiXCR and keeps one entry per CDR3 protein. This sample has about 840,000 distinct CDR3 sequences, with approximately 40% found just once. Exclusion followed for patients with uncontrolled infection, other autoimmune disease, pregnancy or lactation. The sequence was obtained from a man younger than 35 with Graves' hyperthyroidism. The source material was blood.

The chain's CDR3 is CASSLPHKVYEQYF. CDR3 DNA sequence: TGTGCCAGCAGCTTGCCGCACAAGGTCTACGAGCAGTACTTC. J is TRBJ2-7 and V is TRBV5-6; no firm D call. This CDR3 contains 14 residues. CDR1 is SGHDT and CDR2 is YYEEEE in the germline V gene. V lost 1 base and J lost 3, with 11 bases in between.